This TCR beta chain derives from a study of identical twins. Points from the study as a whole: There were fewer insertions in abundant cord blood beta clonotypes, but memory repertoires showed no such pattern. Invariant populations such as MAIT and iNKT cells could partly muddle zero-insertion analyses.

Template switching added a universal primer site, and cDNA bore unique molecular identifiers. MiXCR was run by TCRdb on the 5' RACE reads, yielding one entry per CDR3 protein. Here the sample spans hundreds of thousands of distinct CDR3 sequences, about 20% being singletons. CDR3 size: 13 residues. Germline V gene lookup returns CDR1 KGHDR and CDR2 SFDVKD. V was cut by 2 bases and J by 2 bases, with 5 bases left in between. About this clonotype: Its antigen remains unidentified.

The data also belong to a second study, concerning yellow fever vaccine responses in identical twins.

The sample taken for sequencing was CD4+ T cells sorted from blood. The rearrangement links TRBV24-1 to TRBJ2-5, with unresolved D. The sequence came from a woman between 18 and 29 years old in good health. The CDR3 DNA reads as TGTGCCACCAGTGATTCCTGGCAAGAGACCCAGTACTTC. It codes for CATSDSWQETQYF.